Listed here are 18 T cell receptor beta chains from one sample, sequenced in a study of blood T cell repertoires in COVID-19. Assay: immunoSEQ multiplex PCR; the TCRdb copy retains only in-frame clones and omits some. Among 140,000 to 150,000 clones, 84% were seen once, and the ten largest hold about 40%. The sample consisted of peripheral blood. The source of these receptors is a human donor in a cohort sampled during active COVID-19.

The rearrangement links TRBV5-1 to TRBJ2-5; D unclear. The CDR3 spans 13 residues. Germline CDR1 and CDR2: SGHRS and YFSETQ. V lost 1 base, J lost 2 bases, and 6 bases lay in between. This CDR3 is CASSLQQQETQYF. CDR3 DNA sequence: TGCGCCAGCAGCTTGCAACAGCAAGAGACCCAGTACTTC.

The chain joins TRBV30 to TRBJ1-1; weak D call: TRBD1 (5 bases). The CDR3 extends over 12 amino acids. Germline values: CDR1 GTSNPN, CDR2 SVGIG (reference sequence). V lost 4 bases to trimming and J lost 0 bases, with 6 bases between them. CDR3 sequence: CAWNRLNTEAFF. Written as DNA, the CDR3 is TGTGCCTGGAACAGGTTGAACACTGAAGCTTTCTTT.

This rearrangement joins TRBV10-3 to TRBJ2-5, with D unresolved. Germline lookup yields CDR1 ENHRY and CDR2 SYGVKD. CDR3 size: 14 residues. The ends were cut back, 0 bases at V and 4 bases at J, with 9 bases in the middle. The CDR3 bases are TGTGCCATCAGTGAGTCTGGCCCATCAGAGACCCAGTACTTC. Its protein product is CAISESGPSETQYF.

The chain links TRBV11-2 to TRBJ2-1; TRBD1 aligns across 7 bases. After removal of 1 base from V and 6 bases from J, the junction contained 9 bases not matched to a gene. CDR1 SGHAT and CDR2 FQNNGV come from the germline V gene. This CDR3 has 16 amino acids. The CDR3 DNA reads as TGTGCCAGCAGCTTAGTTAACGGGTACAGGGGCAATGAGCAGTTCTTC. Protein product: CASSLVNGYRGNEQFF.

This clone showed up just a few times. The chain links TRBV2 to TRBJ1-1; no firm D call. Germline V lookup: CDR1 SNHLY, CDR2 FYNNEI. V lost 4 bases, J lost 8 bases, and 11 bases lay in between. The CDR3 is 12 amino acids. CDR3 region: CASSVRPSEAFF. The CDR3 DNA is TGTGCCAGCAGTGTGCGGCCTTCCGAAGCTTTCTTT.

The V and J genes are TRBV9 and TRBJ1-6; 8 bases agree with TRBD1. This CDR3 contains 15 residues. CDR1 and CDR2 from the germline V gene are SGDLS and YYNGEE. After removal of 3 bases from V and 3 bases from J, the junction contained 2 bases not matched to a gene. This CDR3 reads CASSETGVYNSPLHF. CDR3 DNA: TGTGCCAGCAGCGAGACAGGGGTCTATAATTCACCCCTCCACTTT. Supplemented by reference TRBV9 and TRBJ1-6, the full variable domain reads DSGVTQTPKHLITATGQRVTLRCSPRSGDLSVYWYQQSLDQGLQFLIQYYNGEERAKGNILERFSAQQFPDLHSELNLSSLELGDSALYFCASSETGVYNSPLHFGNGTRLTVT.

The chain is built from TRBV9 and TRBJ1-6; D may be TRBD1 (6 bases). Between the trimmed V and J ends, which lost 5 bases and 9 bases, there was a span of 15 bases. Per the germline V gene, CDR1 is SGDLS and CDR2 is YYNGEE. The CDR3 runs to 14 residues. The CDR3 bases are TGTGCCAGCAGGGGGGCTGGAAGAGGTTCACCCCTCCACTTT. Translating gives CASRGAGRGSPLHF.

V and J are TRBV10-3 and TRBJ1-2; D may be TRBD1 (5 bases). CDR3 length: 12 residues. Trimming removed 4 bases from V and 3 bases from J, with 6 bases in between. Germline lookup yields CDR1 ENHRY and CDR2 SYGVKD. The CDR3 DNA reads TGTGCCATCAGTGGGGGGGACTATGGCTACACCTTC. It yields the protein CAISGGDYGYTF.

The V call is TRBV27, the J call TRBJ1-1; TRBD1 matches at 7 bases. The J segment lost 3 bases and the V segment lost 7 bases, leaving 2 bases of the junction unmatched. Germline CDR1 is MNHEY and CDR2 is SMNVEV (reference sequence). The CDR3 is 12 amino acids. CDR3 region: CASKGQYTEAFF. The CDR3 DNA sequence: TGTGCCAGCAAGGGACAGTACACTGAAGCTTTCTTT.

The chain carries TRBV4-1 and TRBJ2-7, with 10 bases matching TRBD2. There are 15 residues in the CDR3. Germline trimming cut 1 base from V and 5 bases from J; bases unmatched to any gene: 5. Germline V gene lookup returns CDR1 MGHRA and CDR2 YSYEKL. This CDR3 is CASSQVWTSGDEQYF. The DNA of the CDR3 is TGCGCCAGCAGCCAAGTATGGACTAGCGGAGACGAGCAGTACTTC.

The chain couples TRBV11-2 to TRBJ2-2, with D perhaps TRBD2 (6 bases). Germline values: CDR1 SGHAT, CDR2 FQNNGV. The CDR3 has 16 amino acids. V lost 2 bases, J lost 5 bases, and 15 bases lay in between. CDR3 loop: CASSLILATYTGELFF. CDR3 DNA sequence: TGTGCCAGCAGCTTAATCCTAGCGACCTATACCGGGGAGCTGTTTTTT.

The chain couples TRBV10-3 to TRBJ2-7; 9 nucleotides agree with TRBD1. The germline CDR1 and CDR2 sequences are ENHRY and SYGVKD. The V segment lost 5 bases and the J segment 2 bases; nucleotides outside the gene matches: 10. The CDR3 loop spans 16 amino acids. CDR3 loop: CAISPGQGEGPYEQYF. As DNA, the CDR3 is TGTGCCATCAGTCCGGGACAGGGTGAGGGGCCCTACGAGCAGTACTTC.

This clone was found once. The chain joins TRBV14 to TRBJ1-2, with 7 bases lining up with TRBD1. The CDR3 loop spans 15 amino acids. V gave up 5 bases and J gave up 2 bases; unmatched junction bases: 8. Germline-derived CDR1 and CDR2 are SGHDN and FVKESK. CDR3 loop: CASSSRQGWNYGYTF. In nucleotides, the CDR3 is TGTGCCAGCAGCTCAAGACAGGGCTGGAACTATGGCTACACCTTC.

The genes are TRBV7-6 and TRBJ2-5; 7 bases map to TRBD2. V trimming: 3 bases; J trimming: 5 bases; junction bases outside the gene matches: 21. The CDR3 totals 19 residues. Per the germline V gene, CDR1 is SGHVS and CDR2 is FNYEAQ. The CDR3 protein is CASSFRTPRRRGRRETQYF. The CDR3 coding sequence is TGTGCCAGCAGCTTCCGGACACCAAGGCGGCGGGGGAGAAGGGAGACCCAGTACTTC.

The chain has TRBV5-5 and TRBJ2-1; TRBD2 matches 8 bases. Germline-derived CDR1 and CDR2 are SGHKS and YYEKEE (reference sequence). Trimming at V came to 4 bases and at J to 6 bases, leaving 9 bases not matched to a gene. The CDR3 extends over 15 amino acids. CDR3 residues: CASSPGSGTLNEQFF. In DNA, the CDR3 is TGTGCCAGCAGCCCGGGTAGCGGGACGCTCAATGAGCAGTTCTTC. The full variable domain, with the rest looked up from reference TRBV5-5 and TRBJ2-1, is DAGVTQSPTHLIKTRGQQVTLRCSPISGHKSVSWYQQVLGQGPQFIFQYYEKEERGRGNFPDRFSARQFPNYSSELNVNALLLGDSALYLCASSPGSGTLNEQFFGPGTRLTVL.

This chain joins TRBV10-1 and TRBJ1-1; D might be TRBD1 (5 bases). Trimming took 6 bases from V and 4 from J, leaving 24 bases between them. Germline V gene data show CDR1 as WNHNN and CDR2 as SYGVQD (reference sequence). This CDR3 is built from 17 residues. CDR3 nucleotide sequence: TGCGCCAGCAGCCCGGGAGGGGTGTGCGGGGCGGGCACTGAAGCTTTCTTT. It codes for CASSPGGVCGAGTEAFF.

This clone was observed once. The chain recombines TRBV20-1 with TRBJ2-7; D perhaps matches TRBD2 (6 bases). Deletions cut 3 bases from V and 1 base from J, with 10 bases between. Per germline, CDR1 DFQATT and CDR2 SNEGSKA (reference sequence). The CDR3 is made up of 13 amino acids. In DNA, the CDR3 is TGCAGTGCTAGTACGGGGGAATCCTACGAGCAGTACTTC. Amino acid sequence: CSASTGESYEQYF.

The chain couples TRBV11-3 to TRBJ1-6, with D maybe TRBD1 (5 bases). There are 15 residues in the CDR3. Trimming stripped 5 bases from V and 5 bases from J, with 13 bases between. Germline V lookup: CDR1 SGHNT, CDR2 YENEEA. CDR3 amino acids: CASSPGQGDNSPLHF. CDR3 sequence (DNA): TGTGCCAGCAGCCCCGGGCAGGGCGATAATTCACCCCTCCACTTT. Complete variable domain (other parts from reference TRBV11-3 and TRBJ1-6): EAGVVQSPRYKIIEKKQPVAFWCNPISGHNTLYWYLQNLGQGPELLIRYENEEAVDDSQLPKDRFSAERLKGVDSTLKIQPAELGDSAVYLCASSPGQGDNSPLHFGNGTRLTVT.